Below, one T cell receptor beta chain is given with its context. The data stem from a study of blood T cell repertoires in COVID-19. Repertoires were generated with immunoSEQ multiplex PCR, while TCRdb's copy carries only in-frame clones and drops some. The top ten hold 6.5% to 8.5% of the sample, which has about 200,000 clones, 82% seen once. This CDR3 contains 13 residues. Germline assignment: CDR1 MNHEY and CDR2 SVGAGI. Germline trimming cut 5 bases from V and 8 bases from J; bases unmatched to any gene: 3. Source material: peripheral blood. The chain recombines TRBV6-5 with TRBJ1-4, with 9 bases matching TRBD1. The receptor was isolated from a human donor with acute or convalescent COVID-19. The donor label of this sample is uncertain. CDR3 region: CASSRQGEEKLFF. The CDR3, as DNA: TGTGCCAGCAGTAGACAGGGGGAGGAAAAACTGTTTTTT.